This T cell receptor (beta chain) was observed in a study of blood T cell repertoires in COVID-19. On the study more broadly: The United States, Italy and Spain were the sources of the acute and convalescent COVID-19 samples.

Sequencing used immunoSEQ multiplex PCR; TCRdb keeps in-frame clones, though not all of them. Of some 240,000 clones in the sample, roughly 80% were seen once. This CDR3 contains 15 residues. Trimming took 6 bases from V and 4 from J, leaving 16 bases between them. Looked up from germline, CDR1 is MNHEY and CDR2 is SVGAGI. The J gene is TRBJ2-1, the V gene TRBV6-5; D uncertain. The specimen sequenced was PBMCs or T cells enriched from blood (not recorded which). The receptor comes from a man aged 25-45 years with acute COVID-19. The CDR3 coding sequence is TGTGCCAGCAGCGTCGGTCAGCGATATTACAATGAGCAGTTCTTC. Translating it yields CASSVGQRYYNEQFF.